This T cell receptor (beta chain) originates from a study of response to subunit inactivated influenza vaccine. Study results and caveats: The authors suggested that few new T cells are recruited per seasonal influenza vaccination.

From the RT-PCR reads, TCRdb called clonotypes with MiXCR, one entry per CDR3 protein. This sample has about 780,000 distinct CDR3 sequences; around 20% occur once, and the top ten carry about a tenth. This clonotype occurred a few times. The antigen remains undetermined. The CDR3 is 15 residues long. Trimming pared 4 bases from V and 2 bases from J, leaving 11 bases between. CDR1 and CDR2 from the germline V gene are MNHEY and SVGAGI. The V call is TRBV6-5, the J call TRBJ2-2; D may be TRBD2 (6 bases). The material was PBMCs from blood, obtained 5 to 6 days after vaccination. This clonotype was obtained from a man in his forties or fifties who received an inactivated influenza vaccine. CDR3 sequence: CASSSTTRNTGELFF. CDR3 bases: TGTGCCAGCAGTTCTACGACTAGAAACACCGGGGAGCTGTTTTTT.